The 20 T cell receptor beta chains given below trace back to one sample, sequenced in a study of OX40 agonist ivuxolimab in advanced cancers. TCRdb's table, derived via immunoSEQ multiplex PCR, lists solely in-frame clones and lacks some. The sample lists approximately 80,000 clones; about 89% were seen once. The sequences come from CD4+ or CD8+ T cells sorted from blood, collected in a trial of the OX40 agonist ivuxolimab. The receptor set was obtained from an adult with an advanced solid tumor such as melanoma, head and neck, liver or kidney cancer.

V is TRBV6-5 and J is TRBJ1-3, with a possible D match to TRBD1 (6 bases). The CDR3 covers 16 residues. V was pared by 1 base and J by 0 bases, with 10 bases between. Germline V gene lookup returns CDR1 MNHEY and CDR2 SVGAGI. The CDR3 DNA follows: TGTGCCAGCAGTTACTTGGACAGTCACTCTGGAAACACCATATATTTT. This gives the protein CASSYLDSHSGNTIYF.

This chain connects TRBV30 to TRBJ1-5; D may be TRBD1 (5 bases). V was trimmed by 0 bases and J by 2 bases, leaving 11 bases between them. Germline CDR1 GTSNPN, CDR2 SVGIG (reference sequence). CDR3 length: 15 residues. CDR3 DNA: TGTGCCTGGAGTGTGGGGGTTGCGGGCAATCAGCCCCAGCATTTT. Translation gives CAWSVGVAGNQPQHF.

V usage is TRBV11-2 and J usage is TRBJ1-1; D unresolved. Germline loops: CDR1 SGHAT, CDR2 FQNNGV. V lost 1 base and J lost 7, with 10 bases in between. The CDR3 runs 13 residues. The CDR3 DNA reads as TGTGCCAGCAGCTTAGTAAGGTCGCGTGAAGCTTTCTTT. Its protein product is CASSLVRSREAFF.

The chain links TRBV6-5 to TRBJ1-1, with D unclear. The CDR3 is 14 amino acids. V lost 5 bases and J 1 base, leaving 11 bases between the germline ends. Germline V CDR1 and CDR2: MNHEY, SVGAGI. Here the CDR3 reads CASSLFQENTEAFF. The CDR3 DNA reads as TGTGCCAGCAGTCTGTTCCAAGAGAACACTGAAGCTTTCTTT.

The CDR3 nucleotides read TGTGCCAGCAGCGACAGGGGGCAATCACCCCTCCACTTT. It codes for CASSDRGQSPLHF. The V call is TRBV11-2, the J call TRBJ1-6; 10 bases map to TRBD1. Germline lookup yields CDR1 SGHAT and CDR2 FQNNGV. After removal of 5 bases from V and 10 bases from J, the junction contained 2 bases not matched to a gene. This CDR3 region has 13 residues.

The V call is TRBV7-9, the J call TRBJ2-1; D gene uncertain. Germline V gene lookup returns CDR1 SEHNR and CDR2 FQNEAQ (reference sequence). The CDR3 is 18 amino acids. V was shortened by 4 bases and J by 3 bases, with 22 bases between the two germline ends. The CDR3 DNA reads TGTGCCAGCAGCTCACGAAAATCGACCTTACTTAGCTACAATGAGCAGTTCTTC. It specifies CASSSRKSTLLSYNEQFF. The full variable domain, rest sourced from reference TRBV7-9 and TRBJ2-1, is DTGVSQNPRHKITKRGQNVTFRCDPISEHNRLYWYRQTLGQGPEFLTYFQNEAQLEKSRLLSDRFSAERPKGSFSTLEIQRTEQGDSAMYLCASSSRKSTLLSYNEQFFGPGTRLTVL.

The chain has TRBV5-4 and TRBJ1-2, with 8 bases fitting TRBD1. CDR3 length equals 14 residues. Germline trimming cut 0 bases from V and 8 bases from J; bases unmatched to any gene: 6. The germline V gene encodes CDR1 SGHNT and CDR2 YYREEE (reference sequence). DNA of the CDR3: TGTGCCAGCAGCTTGGCCGCAGGGGGCGACGGCTACACCTTC. Translation: CASSLAAGGDGYTF.

The rearrangement joins TRBV6-5 to TRBJ1-1; a possible D gene is TRBD1 (5 bases). CDR3 length: 14 residues. Germline V gene lookup returns CDR1 MNHEY and CDR2 SVGAGI. Trimming pared 5 bases from V and 5 bases from J, leaving 15 bases between. This CDR3 is CASSRGGKRTEAFF. Here the CDR3 DNA reads TGTGCCAGCAGTCGGGGGGGGAAGAGGACTGAAGCTTTCTTT.

This rearrangement joins TRBV18 to TRBJ2-2; 12 bases align to TRBD1. Germline V gene lookup returns CDR1 KGHSH and CDR2 LQKENI. V dropped 4 bases and J dropped 5; count of bases not matched to a gene: 5. The CDR3 extends over 16 amino acids. CDR3 coding DNA: TGTGCCAGCTCACGCCCGGGACAGGGGGCAACCGGGGAGCTGTTTTTT. Its translation: CASSRPGQGATGELFF.

This clone appeared once. The chain couples TRBV9 to TRBJ2-5, with D maybe TRBD1 (6 bases). The CDR3 consists of 14 residues. V lost 3 bases, J lost 7 bases, and 16 bases lay in between. The germline V gene has CDR1 SGDLS and CDR2 YYNGEE. In DNA, the CDR3 is TGTGCCAGCAGCGCCCAACAGGGCCAATTGACCCAGTACTTC. Translating gives CASSAQQGQLTQYF.

The chain couples TRBV15 to TRBJ2-3, with D unresolved. CDR3 length: 15 residues. Trimming removed 3 bases from V and 4 bases from J, with 14 bases in between. In germline, CDR1 is LNHNV, CDR2 YYDKDF (reference sequence). In DNA form, the CDR3 reads TGTGCCACCAGCAGGCAAATAACCGCCCCAGATACGCAGTATTTT. Translated: CATSRQITAPDTQYF. The variable domain in full, with the rest retrieved from reference TRBV15 and TRBJ2-3, is DAMVIQNPRYQVTQFGKPVTLSCSQTLNHNVMYWYQQKSSQAPKLLFHYYDKDFNNEADTPDNFQSRRPNTSFCFLDIRSPGLGDTAMYLCATSRQITAPDTQYFGPGTRLTVL.

The CDR3 nucleotides are TGTGCCAGCAGCTCCGGCGGCGCGAACACCGGGGAGCTGTTTTTT. Protein sequence: CASSSGGANTGELFF. This chain links TRBV11-2 with TRBJ2-2; D gene unclear. The CDR3 sequence is 15 residues long. Germline assignment: CDR1 SGHAT and CDR2 FQNNGV. The V and J ends lost 4 bases and 0 bases respectively, with 9 bases between them.

CDR3 sequence: CASSISGLIYYGYTF. The CDR3, as DNA: TGTGCCAGTAGTATTTCGGGGTTGATATACTATGGCTACACCTTC. The V call is TRBV19, the J call TRBJ1-2; D is unresolved. Per the germline V gene, CDR1 is LNHDA and CDR2 is SQIVND (reference sequence). Trimming shortened V by 3 bases and J by 3 bases, and 14 bases separated the two germline ends. The CDR3 loop spans 15 amino acids.

V usage is TRBV12-5 and J usage is TRBJ1-5, with D possibly matching TRBD1 (6 bases). V was trimmed by 6 bases and J by 2 bases, leaving 20 bases between them. CDR3 length equals 17 residues. CDR1 and CDR2 (germline): LGHNT, FRNRAP. Written as DNA, the CDR3 is TGTGCTAGTGGGAATCGGTGGGGGGGGCCTGGCAATCAGCCCCAGCATTTT. Protein: CASGNRWGGPGNQPQHF.

The rearrangement uses TRBV7-2 and TRBJ2-7; 8 bases match TRBD2. Germline CDR1 reads SGHTA; CDR2 reads FQGNSA. The CDR3 spans 15 residues. Losses at the gene ends were 2 bases for V and 5 bases for J; bases not matched to a gene: 8. CDR3 in DNA: TGTGCCAGCAGCTTACTGTGGACTAGCAGGAACGAGCAGTACTTC. Translating gives CASSLLWTSRNEQYF.

The rearrangement joins TRBV6-5 to TRBJ1-2, with a tentative D call TRBD1 (5 bases). V gave up 6 bases and J gave up 4 bases, with 12 bases separating them. The CDR3 is 13 amino acids. CDR1 is MNHEY and CDR2 is SVGAGI in the germline V gene. CDR3 residues: CASRKDSSYGYTF. In DNA, the CDR3 is TGTGCCAGCAGGAAAGACAGTTCCTATGGCTACACCTTC.

The V call is TRBV29-1, the J call TRBJ2-7; a possible D gene is TRBD2 (6 bases). Germline V gene sequence: CDR1 SQVTM, CDR2 ANQGSEA. This CDR3 comprises 15 residues. Deletions cut 4 bases from V and 0 bases from J, with 16 bases between. In DNA, the CDR3 is TGCAGCGTTGCGCAGCGGGCAACTACCTCCTACGAGCAGTACTTC. It specifies CSVAQRATTSYEQYF.

The chain joins TRBV10-1 to TRBJ2-1; 8 nucleotides align to TRBD1. The V gene's germline CDR1 is WNHNN and CDR2 SYGVQD (reference sequence). With V trimmed by 4 bases and J by 4 bases, 6 bases remained unmatched. This CDR3 comprises 15 residues. This chain's CDR3 is CASSVEGQVYNEQFF. CDR3 nucleotide sequence: TGCGCCAGCAGTGTTGAGGGACAGGTATACAATGAGCAGTTCTTC.

The chain employs TRBV18 and TRBJ1-1, with a weak D call TRBD1 (6 bases). CDR3 length equals 18 residues. Germline V gene sequence: CDR1 KGHSH, CDR2 LQKENI. Trimming removed 5 bases from V and 2 bases from J, with 24 bases in between. CDR3 DNA sequence: TGTGCCAGCTCAAGTATAGAACAGGGTCCCGCCGGTAACACTGAAGCTTTCTTT. Amino acid sequence: CASSSIEQGPAGNTEAFF.

J is TRBJ2-5 and V is TRBV28; D gene unclear. The CDR3 is made up of 13 amino acids. Between the trimmed V and J ends, which lost 6 bases and 1 base, there was a span of 9 bases. Germline assignment: CDR1 MDHEN and CDR2 SYDVKM. This CDR3 is CASRPGGQETQYF. The CDR3 nucleotides are TGTGCCAGCAGACCGGGCGGCCAAGAGACCCAGTACTTC.